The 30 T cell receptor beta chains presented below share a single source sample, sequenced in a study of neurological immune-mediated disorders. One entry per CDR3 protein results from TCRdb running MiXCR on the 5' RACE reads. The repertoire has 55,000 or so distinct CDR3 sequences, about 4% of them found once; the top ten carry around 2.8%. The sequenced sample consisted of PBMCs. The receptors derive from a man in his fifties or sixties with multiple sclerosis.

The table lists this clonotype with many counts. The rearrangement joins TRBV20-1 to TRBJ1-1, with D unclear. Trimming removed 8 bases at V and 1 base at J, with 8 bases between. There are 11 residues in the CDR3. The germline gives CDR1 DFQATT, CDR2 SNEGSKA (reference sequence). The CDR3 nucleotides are TGCAGTCCCCGGGGGAACACTGAAGCTTTCTTT. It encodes CSPRGNTEAFF.

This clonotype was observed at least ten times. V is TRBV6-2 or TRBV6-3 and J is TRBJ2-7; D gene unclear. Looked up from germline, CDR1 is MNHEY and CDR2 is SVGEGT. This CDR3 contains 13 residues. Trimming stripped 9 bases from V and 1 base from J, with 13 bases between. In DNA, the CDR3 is TGTGCCAGTGGACCTGCGACGTCCTACGAGCAGTACTTC. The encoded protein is CASGPATSYEQYF.

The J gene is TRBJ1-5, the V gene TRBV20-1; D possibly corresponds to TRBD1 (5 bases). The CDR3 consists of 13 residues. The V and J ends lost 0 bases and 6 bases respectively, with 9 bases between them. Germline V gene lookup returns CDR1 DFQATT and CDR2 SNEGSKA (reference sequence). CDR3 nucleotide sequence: TGCAGTGCTAGAGATGACAGAATTCAGCCCCAGCATTTT. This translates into CSARDDRIQPQHF.

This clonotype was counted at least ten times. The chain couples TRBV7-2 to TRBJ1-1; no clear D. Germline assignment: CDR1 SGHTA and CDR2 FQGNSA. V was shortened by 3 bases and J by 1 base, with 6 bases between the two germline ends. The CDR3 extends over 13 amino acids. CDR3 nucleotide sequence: TGTGCCAGCAGCTTGAAAGCGAACACTGAAGCTTTCTTT. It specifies CASSLKANTEAFF.

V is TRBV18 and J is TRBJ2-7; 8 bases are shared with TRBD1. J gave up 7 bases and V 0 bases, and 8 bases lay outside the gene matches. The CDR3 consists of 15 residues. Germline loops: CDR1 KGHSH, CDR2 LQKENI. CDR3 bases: TGTGCCAGCTCACCACCGACAGGGGCAGGGCGGGAGCAGTACTTC. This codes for CASSPPTGAGREQYF.

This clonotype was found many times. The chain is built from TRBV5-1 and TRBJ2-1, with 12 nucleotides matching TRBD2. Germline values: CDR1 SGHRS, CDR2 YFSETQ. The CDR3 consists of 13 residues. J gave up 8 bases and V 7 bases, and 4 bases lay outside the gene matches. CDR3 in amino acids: CASRGLAGHEQFF. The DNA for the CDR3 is TGCGCCAGCCGGGGACTAGCGGGCCATGAGCAGTTCTTC.

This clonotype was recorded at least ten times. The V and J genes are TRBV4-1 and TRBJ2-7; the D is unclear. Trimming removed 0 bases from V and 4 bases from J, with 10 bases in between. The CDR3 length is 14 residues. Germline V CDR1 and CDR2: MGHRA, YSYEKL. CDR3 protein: CASSQERIGYEQYF. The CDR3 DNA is TGCGCCAGCAGCCAAGAACGAATAGGTTACGAGCAGTACTTC.

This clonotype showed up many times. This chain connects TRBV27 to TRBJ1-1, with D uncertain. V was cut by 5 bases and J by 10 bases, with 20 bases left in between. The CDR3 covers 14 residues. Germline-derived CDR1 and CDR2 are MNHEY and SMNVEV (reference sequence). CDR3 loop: CASSTLNRREGAFF. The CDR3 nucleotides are TGTGCCAGCAGTACGTTGAACAGACGCGAGGGAGCTTTCTTT.

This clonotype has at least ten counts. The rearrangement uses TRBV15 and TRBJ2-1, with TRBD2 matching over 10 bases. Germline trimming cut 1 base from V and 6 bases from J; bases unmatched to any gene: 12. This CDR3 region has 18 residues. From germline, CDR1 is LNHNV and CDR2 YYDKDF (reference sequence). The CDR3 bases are TGTGCCACCAGCAGAGGGACTAGCGGAATACCGTCGACCAATGAGCAGTTCTTC. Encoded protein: CATSRGTSGIPSTNEQFF.

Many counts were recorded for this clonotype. CDR3 DNA: TGTGCCAGCAGTCGTATGGGTGCGGGGATAGATACGCAGTATTTT. It is translated as CASSRMGAGIDTQYF. The chain has TRBV27 and TRBJ2-3; the D gene is possibly TRBD2 (6 bases). The CDR3 has 15 residues. The germline V and J ends were trimmed by 5 bases and 5 bases, with 17 bases remaining between them. The germline V gene has CDR1 MNHEY and CDR2 SMNVEV (reference sequence).

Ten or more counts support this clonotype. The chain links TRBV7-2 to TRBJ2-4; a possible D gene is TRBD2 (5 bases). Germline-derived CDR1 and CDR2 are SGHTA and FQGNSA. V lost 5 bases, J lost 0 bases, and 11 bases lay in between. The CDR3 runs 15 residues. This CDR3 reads CASSPQTIAKNIQYF. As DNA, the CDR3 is TGTGCCAGCAGCCCCCAGACTATAGCCAAAAACATTCAGTACTTC.

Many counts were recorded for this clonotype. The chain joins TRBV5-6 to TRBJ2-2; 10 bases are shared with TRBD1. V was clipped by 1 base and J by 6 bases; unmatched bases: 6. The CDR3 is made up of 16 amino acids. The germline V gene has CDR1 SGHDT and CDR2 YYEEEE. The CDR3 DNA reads TGTGCCAGCAGCTTGCCGGGGACAGGGGCTCCCGGGGAGCTGTTTTTT. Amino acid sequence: CASSLPGTGAPGELFF. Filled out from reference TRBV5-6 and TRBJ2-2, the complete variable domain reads DAGVTQSPTHLIKTRGQQVTLRCSPKSGHDTVSWYQQALGQGPQFIFQYYEEEERQRGNFPDRFSGHQFPNYSSELNVNALLLGDSALYLCASSLPGTGAPGELFFGEGSRLTVL.

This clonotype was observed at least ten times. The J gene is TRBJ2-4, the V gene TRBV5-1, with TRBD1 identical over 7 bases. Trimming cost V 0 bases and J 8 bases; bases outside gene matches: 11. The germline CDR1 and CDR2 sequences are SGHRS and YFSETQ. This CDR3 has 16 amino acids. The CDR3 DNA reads TGCGCCAGCAGCTTGGTGGGCGCGACAGGGCGGGACATTCAGTACTTC. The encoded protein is CASSLVGATGRDIQYF.

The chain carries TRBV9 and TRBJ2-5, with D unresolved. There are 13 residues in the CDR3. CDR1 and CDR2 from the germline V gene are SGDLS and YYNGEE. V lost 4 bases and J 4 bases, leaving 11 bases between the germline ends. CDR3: CASSLNGLETQYF. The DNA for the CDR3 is TGTGCCAGCAGCTTGAACGGATTAGAGACCCAGTACTTC.

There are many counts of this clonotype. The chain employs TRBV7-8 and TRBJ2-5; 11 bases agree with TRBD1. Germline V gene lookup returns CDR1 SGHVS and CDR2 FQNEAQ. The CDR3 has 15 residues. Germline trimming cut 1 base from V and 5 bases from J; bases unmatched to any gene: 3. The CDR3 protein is CASSLGDRGWETQYF. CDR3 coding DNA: TGTGCCAGCAGCTTAGGGGACAGGGGGTGGGAGACCCAGTACTTC.

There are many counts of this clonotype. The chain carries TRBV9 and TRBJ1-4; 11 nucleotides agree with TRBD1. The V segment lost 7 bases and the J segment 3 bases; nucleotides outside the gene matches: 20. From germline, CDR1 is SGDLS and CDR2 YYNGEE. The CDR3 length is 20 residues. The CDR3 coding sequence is TGTGCCAGCTGCCGCGGTCCTGGGACAGGGGGAAATTTGGCTAATGAAAAACTGTTTTTT. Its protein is CASCRGPGTGGNLANEKLFF.

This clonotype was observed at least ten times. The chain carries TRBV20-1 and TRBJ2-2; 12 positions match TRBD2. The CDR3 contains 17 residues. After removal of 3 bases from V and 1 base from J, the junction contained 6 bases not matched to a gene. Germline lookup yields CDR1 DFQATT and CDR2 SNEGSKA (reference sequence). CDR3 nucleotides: TGCAGTGCTAGCCGGACTAGCGGGAATAGGAACACCGGGGAGCTGTTTTTT. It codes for CSASRTSGNRNTGELFF.

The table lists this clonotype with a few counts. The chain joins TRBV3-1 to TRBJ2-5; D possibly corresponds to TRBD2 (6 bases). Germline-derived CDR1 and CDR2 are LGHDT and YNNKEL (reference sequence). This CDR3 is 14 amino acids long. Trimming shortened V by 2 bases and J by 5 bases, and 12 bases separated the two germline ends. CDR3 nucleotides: TGTGCCAGCAGCCAACTAATACTAGCCGAGACCCAGTACTTC. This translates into CASSQLILAETQYF.

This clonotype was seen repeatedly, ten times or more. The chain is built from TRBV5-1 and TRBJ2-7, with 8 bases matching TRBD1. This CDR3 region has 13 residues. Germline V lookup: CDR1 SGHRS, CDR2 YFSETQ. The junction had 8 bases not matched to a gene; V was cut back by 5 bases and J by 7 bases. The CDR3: CASRVDRGGEQYF. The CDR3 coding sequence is TGCGCCAGCAGGGTCGACAGGGGAGGTGAGCAGTACTTC.

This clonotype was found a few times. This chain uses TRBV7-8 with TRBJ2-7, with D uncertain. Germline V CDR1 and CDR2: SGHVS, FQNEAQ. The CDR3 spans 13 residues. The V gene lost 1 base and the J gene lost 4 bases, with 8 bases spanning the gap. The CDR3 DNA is TGTGCCAGCAGCTTAGGGAAGGCGTACGAGCAGTACTTC. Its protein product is CASSLGKAYEQYF.

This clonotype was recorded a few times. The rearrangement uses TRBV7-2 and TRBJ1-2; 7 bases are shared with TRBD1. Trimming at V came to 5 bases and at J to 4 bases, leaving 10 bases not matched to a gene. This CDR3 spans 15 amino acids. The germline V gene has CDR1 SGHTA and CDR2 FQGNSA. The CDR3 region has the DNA TGTGCCAGCAGCCCAAGACAGGGAGGTCCCTATGGCTACACCTTC. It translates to CASSPRQGGPYGYTF.

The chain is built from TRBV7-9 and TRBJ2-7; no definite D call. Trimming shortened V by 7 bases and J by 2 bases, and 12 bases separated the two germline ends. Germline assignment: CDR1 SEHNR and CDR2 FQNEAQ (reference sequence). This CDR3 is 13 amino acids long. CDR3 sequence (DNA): TGTGCCAGCACCTTTGGCCCCACCTACGAGCAGTACTTC. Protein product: CASTFGPTYEQYF. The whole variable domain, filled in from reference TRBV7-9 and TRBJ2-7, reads DTGVSQNPRHKITKRGQNVTFRCDPISEHNRLYWYRQTLGQGPEFLTYFQNEAQLEKSRLLSDRFSAERPKGSFSTLEIQRTEQGDSAMYLCASTFGPTYEQYFGPGTRLTVT.

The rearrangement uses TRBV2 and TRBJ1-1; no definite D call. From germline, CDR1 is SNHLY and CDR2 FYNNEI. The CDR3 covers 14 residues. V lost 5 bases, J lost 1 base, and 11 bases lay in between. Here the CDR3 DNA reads TGTGCCAGCAGTCGGAAACCACAGAACACTGAAGCTTTCTTT. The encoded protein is CASSRKPQNTEAFF.

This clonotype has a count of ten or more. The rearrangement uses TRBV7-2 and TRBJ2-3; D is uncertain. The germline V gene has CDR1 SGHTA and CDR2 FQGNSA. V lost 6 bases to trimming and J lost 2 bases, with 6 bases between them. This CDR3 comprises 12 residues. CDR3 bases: TGTGCCAGCAGACCCCTCACAGATACGCAGTATTTT. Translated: CASRPLTDTQYF.

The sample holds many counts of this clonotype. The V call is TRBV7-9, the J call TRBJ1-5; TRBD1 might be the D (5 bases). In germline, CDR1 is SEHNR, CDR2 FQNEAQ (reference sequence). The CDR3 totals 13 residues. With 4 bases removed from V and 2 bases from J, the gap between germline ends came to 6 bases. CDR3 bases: TGTGCCAGCAGCTGGGGGGGCAATCAGCCCCAGCATTTT. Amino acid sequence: CASSWGGNQPQHF.

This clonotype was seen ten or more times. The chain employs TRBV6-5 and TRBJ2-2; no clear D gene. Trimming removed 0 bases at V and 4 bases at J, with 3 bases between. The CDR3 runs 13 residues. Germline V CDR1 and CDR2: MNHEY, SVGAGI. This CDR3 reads CASSYSFTGELFF. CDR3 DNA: TGTGCCAGCAGTTACTCGTTCACCGGGGAGCTGTTTTTT.

The CDR3 reads CASSEPGQSPNTGELFF. The CDR3 nucleotides read TGTGCCAGCAGTGAGCCCGGACAGTCTCCGAACACCGGGGAGCTGTTTTTT. The chain couples TRBV25-1 to TRBJ2-2, with D possibly TRBD1 on 6 matching bases. Germline V gene lookup returns CDR1 MGHDK and CDR2 SYGVNS. The CDR3 totals 17 residues. V lost 3 bases, J lost 0 bases, and 14 bases lay in between.

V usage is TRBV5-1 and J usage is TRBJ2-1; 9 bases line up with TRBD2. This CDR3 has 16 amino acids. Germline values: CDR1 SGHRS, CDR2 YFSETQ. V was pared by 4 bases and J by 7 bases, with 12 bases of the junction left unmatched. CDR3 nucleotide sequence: TGCGCCAGCAGCCATCGATGGGGTAGCGGGAGTAATGAGCAGTTCTTC. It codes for CASSHRWGSGSNEQFF.

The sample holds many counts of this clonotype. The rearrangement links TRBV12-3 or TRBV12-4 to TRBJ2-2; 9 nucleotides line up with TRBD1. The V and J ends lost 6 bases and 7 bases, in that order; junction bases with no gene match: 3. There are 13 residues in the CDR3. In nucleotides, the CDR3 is TGTGCCAGCAGCGGACAGGGGCACGGGGAGCTGTTTTTT. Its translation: CASSGQGHGELFF.

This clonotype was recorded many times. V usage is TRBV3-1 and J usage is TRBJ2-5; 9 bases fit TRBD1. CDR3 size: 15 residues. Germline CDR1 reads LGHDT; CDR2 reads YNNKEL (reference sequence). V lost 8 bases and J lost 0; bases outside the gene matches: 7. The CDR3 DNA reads TGTGCCAGCCGTCCGGGACAGGGTTACCAAGAGACCCAGTACTTC. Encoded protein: CASRPGQGYQETQYF.